What follows are 11 T cell receptor beta chains derived from one specimen sequenced in a study of T cell responses to AZD1222 COVID-19 vaccine. TCRdb keeps only in-frame clones here, not all; method: immunoSEQ multiplex PCR. The table lists around 150,000 clones, about nine tenths of them singletons. The material was peripheral blood, obtained 28 days after the second AZD1222 dose. The receptors were sampled from an adult who received the AZD1222 COVID-19 vaccine.

The sample holds a few counts of this clone. The chain has TRBV7-2 and TRBJ2-2, with 15 positions matching TRBD2. The CDR3 totals 17 residues. Germline CDR1 and CDR2: SGHTA and FQGNSA. J lost 5 bases, V lost 5 bases, and 6 bases had no gene match. The chain's CDR3 is CASSPGTSGGHTGELFF. Written as DNA, the CDR3 is TGTGCCAGCAGCCCCGGGACTAGCGGGGGGCATACCGGGGAGCTGTTTTTT.

The chain uses TRBV10-2 and TRBJ2-3, with 8 positions matching TRBD2. There are 19 residues in the CDR3. The germline V gene has CDR1 WSHSY and CDR2 SAAADI. Trimming at V came to 3 bases and at J to 0 bases, leaving 14 bases not matched to a gene. The CDR3 is CASSDRRLHGRGSTDTQYF. As DNA, the CDR3 is TGCGCCAGCAGTGACCGACGACTACACGGGAGGGGGAGCACAGATACGCAGTATTTT.

V usage is TRBV4-2 and J usage is TRBJ1-6; perhaps TRBD1 as D (6 bases). The V gene lost 2 bases and the J gene lost 7 bases, with 9 bases spanning the gap. Germline V lookup: CDR1 LGHNA, CDR2 YNFKEQ. The CDR3 sequence is 14 residues long. CDR3 region: CASSQQGRNSPLHF. For the CDR3, the DNA is TGTGCCAGCAGCCAACAGGGGAGGAATTCACCCCTCCACTTT.

V is TRBV5-8 and J is TRBJ1-2, with no clear D. Germline CDR1 is SGHTS and CDR2 is YDEGEE. This CDR3 is 14 amino acids long. V was pared by 1 base and J by 1 base, with 8 bases between. CDR3 protein: CASSLRSHNYGYTF. The CDR3 DNA sequence: TGTGCCAGCAGCTTGCGGTCACATAACTATGGCTACACCTTC.

The chain recombines TRBV5-1 with TRBJ1-1, with TRBD1 as a possible D gene (6 bases). V was cut by 2 bases and J by 1 base, with 12 bases left in between. Looked up from germline, CDR1 is SGHRS and CDR2 is YFSETQ. The CDR3 loop spans 15 amino acids. For the CDR3, the DNA is TGCGCCAGCAGCTTTCAGGGGTTAAGGAACACTGAAGCTTTCTTT. Its translation: CASSFQGLRNTEAFF.

CDR3 in DNA: TGTGCCAGCAGTGACTACCCGGGGGACTATGGCTACACCTTC. It specifies CASSDYPGDYGYTF. The rearrangement joins TRBV6-4 to TRBJ1-2, with D maybe TRBD1 (5 bases). This CDR3 spans 14 amino acids. From germline, CDR1 is MRHNA and CDR2 SNTAGT. Trimming took 1 base from V and 3 from J, leaving 9 bases between them.

The V and J genes are TRBV12-5 and TRBJ2-2; 8 nucleotides line up with TRBD1. This CDR3 contains 15 residues. The V gene end was trimmed by 5 bases and the J gene end by 8 bases; junction bases not matched to a gene: 10. Germline assignment: CDR1 LGHNT and CDR2 FRNRAP. DNA of the CDR3: TGTGCTAGTGGTGAACCGGGACAGGAGCCAGGGGAGCTGTTTTTT. This gives the protein CASGEPGQEPGELFF. Combining the CDR3 with reference TRBV12-5 and TRBJ2-2 gives the whole variable domain DARVTQTPRHKVTEMGQEVTMRCQPILGHNTVFWYRQTMMQGLELLAYFRNRAPLDDSGMPKDRFSAEMPDATLATLKIQPSEPRDSAVYFCASGEPGQEPGELFFGEGSRLTVL.

This clone was detected only a few times. The chain has TRBV4-1 and TRBJ1-4, with TRBD1 matching over 7 bases. CDR1 MGHRA and CDR2 YSYEKL come from the germline V gene. The CDR3 is made up of 17 amino acids. The ends lost 1 base at V and 7 bases at J; junction bases unmatched: 12. The CDR3 loop is CASSQGGARGRGEKLFF. The CDR3 DNA reads as TGCGCCAGCAGCCAAGGAGGTGCCAGGGGGAGAGGTGAAAAACTGTTTTTT.

The CDR3 DNA is TGTGCCATCAGTGAGTCGGGATGGGCCGGCTCTCGGGGCACTGAAGCTTTCTTT. Encoded protein: CAISESGWAGSRGTEAFF. The chain joins TRBV10-3 to TRBJ1-1; D not resolved. Germline V gene data show CDR1 as ENHRY and CDR2 as SYGVKD. Trimming took 0 bases from V and 4 from J, leaving 21 bases between them. The CDR3 runs to 18 residues.

The gene calls are TRBV29-1 and TRBJ1-5; the D gene is possibly TRBD1 (6 bases). The CDR3 totals 12 residues. V was trimmed by 0 bases and J by 11 bases, leaving 11 bases between them. Germline V lookup: CDR1 SQVTM, CDR2 ANQGSEA. This CDR3 is CSVEEKGVAQHF. CDR3 sequence (DNA): TGCAGCGTTGAAGAGAAGGGGGTGGCCCAGCATTTT.

On this clone itself: Other nucleotide sequences from this sample produce the same CDR3. V gene TRBV19 combines with J gene TRBJ1-1; D might be TRBD1 (5 bases). Germline values: CDR1 LNHDA, CDR2 SQIVND (reference sequence). The V gene lost 1 base and the J gene lost 1 base, with 7 bases spanning the gap. The CDR3 consists of 14 residues. DNA of the CDR3: TGTGCCAGTAGTATAGGACAGTGGAACACTGAAGCTTTCTTT. This sequence encodes CASSIGQWNTEAFF.